This T cell receptor (beta chain) was recovered during a study of graft-versus-host responses after intestinal transplantation. Study summary: Multivisceral, liver-intestinal, or isolated intestinal transplants were received by the recipients. Anti-thymocyte globulin served as induction for all recipients, who then took tacrolimus and steroids for about three years. Overall study results and limits: Allografts carried high graft-versus-host to host-versus-graft clonal ratios in patients having graft-donor T cell macrochimerism. GvH clones were found in recipient marrow; some appeared first in ileum or blood.

J gave up 4 bases and V 4 bases, and 8 bases lay outside the gene matches. This CDR3 contains 15 residues. CDR1 and CDR2 (germline): MRHNA, SNTAGT. The assay was immunoSEQ multiplex PCR, and TCRdb's table has in-frame clones only and misses some. The sample consists of about 78,000 clones, 90% of them appearing once. About this clone itself: The target antigen is unknown.

The chain carries TRBV6-4 and TRBJ2-7; TRBD2 aligns across 9 bases. The clonotype comes from a human donor who was the organ donor for an intestinal transplant. Sequencing was performed on unstimulated CD8+ T cells sorted from spleen or lymph node cells, taken before transplant. Here the CDR3 reads CASSARKGLAYEQYV. The CDR3 bases are TGTGCCAGCAGTGCCAGGAAGGGACTAGCTTACGAGCAGTACGTC.